This record looks at one T cell receptor beta chain sequence and its context. The antigen is undetermined. The junction does not match germline at one end; this may be a read error. CDR3 size: 18 residues. Germline V gene sequence: CDR1 LGHDT, CDR2 YNNKEL (reference sequence). The data stem from a study of T cell responses to AZD1222 COVID-19 vaccine. General study findings and limits: Baseline seropositivity occurred in only six AZD1222 recipients. Breadth and depth of Spike-specific TCRs rose after two AZD1222 doses. The donor cohort was predominantly white British with a female majority, and clonal diversity may have been underestimated. Dominant at 160-218 and 743-854, vaccine-associated CD4 TCRs also spanned spike.

Generated by immunoSEQ multiplex PCR, the TCRdb table keeps only in-frame clones and is missing some. The sample consists of 110,000 to 150,000 clones, around 93% of them appearing once. This specimen consisted of peripheral blood, obtained on day 0 of AZD1222 vaccination. The V call is TRBV3-1 (or the pseudogene TRBV3-2), the J call TRBJ1-2; TRBD1 agrees at 9 bases. The sequence derives from an adult in good health. The CDR3 here is CASSPTPVYRDRAFWFSF. As DNA, the CDR3 is TGTGCCAGCAGCCCGACTCCCGTTTACCGGGACAGGGCTTTTTGGTTCTCCTTC.